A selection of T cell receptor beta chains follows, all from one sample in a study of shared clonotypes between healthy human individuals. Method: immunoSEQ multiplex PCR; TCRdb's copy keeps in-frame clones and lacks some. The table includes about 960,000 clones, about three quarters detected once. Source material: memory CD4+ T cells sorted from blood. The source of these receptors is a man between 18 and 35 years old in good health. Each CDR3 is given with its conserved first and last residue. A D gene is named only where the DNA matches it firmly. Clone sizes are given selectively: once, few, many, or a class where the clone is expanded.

CDR3: CASSLMRSNSPLHF
DNA: TGTGCCAGCAGTTTAATGAGATCGAATTCACCCCTCCACTTT
J: TRBJ1-6
D: -
V: TRBV28
size: few

CDR3: CASSLWFGDTGELFF
DNA: TGTGCCAGCAGCCTGTGGTTCGGAGACACCGGGGAGCTGTTTTTT
J: TRBJ2-2
D: -
V: TRBV5-6
size: -

CDR3: CASSRSGANVLTF
DNA: TGTGCCAGCAGTCGCTCTGGGGCCAACGTCCTGACTTTC
J: TRBJ2-6
D: -
V: TRBV7-9
size: once

CDR3: CASSQDLTGLRYEQYF
DNA: TGCGCCAGCAGCCAAGATTTAACGGGACTTCGATACGAGCAGTACTTC
J: TRBJ2-7
D: -
V: TRBV4-1
size: once

CDR3: CASRQGYTGELFF
DNA: TGTGCCAGTAGACAGGGATACACCGGGGAGCTGTTTTTT
J: TRBJ2-2
D: -
V: TRBV19
size: -

CDR3: CASSRVTGRGYTF
DNA: TGCGCCAGCAGCCGGGTCACAGGTCGTGGCTACACCTTC
J: TRBJ1-2
D: -
V: TRBV4-3
size: -

CDR3: CASSQDPIRTVPNSPLHF
DNA: TGTGCCAGCAGCCAAGATCCGATAAGGACGGTCCCTAATTCACCCCTCCACTTT
J: TRBJ1-6
D: -
V: TRBV4-2
size: -

CDR3: CASRDGDEQYF
DNA: TGTGCCAGCAGAGACGGAGACGAGCAGTACTTC
J: TRBJ2-7
D: -
V: TRBV6-6
size: -

CDR3: CASSARGVDADTQYF
DNA: TGTGCCAGCAGCGCCCGGGGAGTGGATGCAGATACGCAGTATTTT
J: TRBJ2-3
D: -
V: TRBV7-9
size: -

CDR3: CASGTDLPGNTIYF
DNA: TGTGCCAGTGGGACGGACCTTCCTGGAAACACCATATATTTT
J: TRBJ1-3
D: -
V: TRBV7-8
size: -

CDR3: CASSLDSQGPQHF
DNA: TGTGCCAGCAGCTTGGACTCGCAGGGCCCCCAGCATTTT
J: TRBJ1-5
D: -
V: TRBV5-4
size: many

CDR3: CAWSALKRTGNTEAFF
DNA: TGTGCCTGGAGTGCCCTGAAACGAACAGGGAACACTGAAGCTTTCTTT
J: TRBJ1-1
D: -
V: TRBV30
size: few

CDR3: CASSQDTDF
DNA: TGTGCCAGCAGCCAAGATACCGACTTC
J: TRBJ2-7
D: -
V: TRBV3-2
size: -

CDR3: CASRTTGGNTEAFF
DNA: TGCGCCAGCAGAACCACAGGGGGGAACACTGAAGCTTTCTTT
J: TRBJ1-1
D: TRBD1
V: TRBV5-1
size: -

CDR3: CASIYRGPVTEAFF
DNA: TGTGCCAGCATTTACCGGGGTCCGGTCACTGAAGCTTTCTTT
J: TRBJ1-1
D: -
V: TRBV6-1
size: -

CDR3: CASSQEGRGGGYTF
DNA: TGCGCCAGCAGCCAAGAGGGCAGGGGAGGAGGCTACACCTTC
J: TRBJ1-2
D: -
V: TRBV4-3
size: -

CDR3: CASSLDLGTEAFF
DNA: TGTGCCAGCAGCTTAGATCTTGGAACTGAAGCTTTCTTT
J: TRBJ1-1
D: -
V: TRBV11-2
size: -

CDR3: CASRTGLAGGSDTQYF
DNA: TGCGCCAGCAGGACGGGACTAGCGGGGGGCTCAGATACGCAGTATTTT
J: TRBJ2-3
D: TRBD2
V: TRBV5-1
size: -

CDR3: CASSLADRADNSPLHF
DNA: TGTGCCAGCAGCTTAGCGGACAGGGCGGATAATTCACCCCTCCACTTT
J: TRBJ1-6
D: TRBD1
V: TRBV11-2
size: -

CDR3: CARTLSIGLAGVYEQYF
DNA: TGTGCCAGAACCCTCTCTATAGGACTAGCGGGAGTGTACGAGCAGTACTTC
J: TRBJ2-7
D: TRBD2
V: TRBV5-3
size: once

CDR3: CASSHDERGVFNEQFF
DNA: TGCGCCAGCAGCCATGACGAGCGGGGGGTTTTCAATGAGCAGTTCTTC
J: TRBJ2-1
D: TRBD2
V: TRBV4-3
size: -

CDR3: CATSRTGIPYEQYF
DNA: TGTGCCACCAGCAGAACGGGGATACCCTACGAGCAGTACTTC
J: TRBJ2-7
D: -
V: TRBV15
size: -

CDR3: CASSQGLSGRAGRYNEQFF
DNA: TGCGCCAGCAGCCAAGGGCTTAGCGGGAGGGCCGGACGTTACAATGAGCAGTTCTTC
J: TRBJ2-1
D: TRBD2
V: TRBV4-3
size: -

CDR3: CASSEFGSTTHNEQFF
DNA: TGTGCCAGCAGTGAATTCGGATCCACTACTCACAATGAGCAGTTCTTC
J: TRBJ2-1
D: -
V: TRBV25-1
size: -

CDR3: CASSPRTGVYGYTF
DNA: TGCGCCAGCAGTCCCCGGACAGGGGTTTATGGCTACACCTTC
J: TRBJ1-2
D: TRBD1
V: TRBV5-1
size: -

CDR3: CASSSRQGAGGPQHF
DNA: TGTGCCAGCAGCTCCCGACAGGGGGCCGGGGGGCCCCAGCATTTT
J: TRBJ1-5
D: TRBD1
V: TRBV7-9
size: -

CDR3: CASSGLGGSNQPQHF
DNA: TGTGCCAGCAGTGGACTGGGGGGTAGCAATCAGCCCCAGCATTTT
J: TRBJ1-5
D: -
V: TRBV2
size: -

CDR3: CASSEAGALYEQYF
DNA: TGTGCCAGCAGTGAAGCCGGAGCACTCTACGAGCAGTACTTC
J: TRBJ2-7
D: -
V: TRBV6-1
size: few

CDR3: CASSQLEPGLAGNEQFF
DNA: TGTGCCAGCTCACAACTCGAACCCGGACTAGCGGGCAATGAGCAGTTCTTC
J: TRBJ2-1
D: TRBD2
V: TRBV18
size: -

CDR3: CASSRRPLGQDYQPQHF
DNA: TGTGCCAGCAGCCGACGACCTCTGGGACAGGACTATCAGCCCCAGCATTTT
J: TRBJ1-5
D: TRBD1
V: TRBV27
size: -

CDR3: CASSRTGDTGELFF
DNA: TGTGCCAGCAGCCGGACTGGCGACACCGGGGAGCTGTTTTTT
J: TRBJ2-2
D: -
V: TRBV7-3
size: -

CDR3: CASSVGTARTDTQYF
DNA: TGTGCCAGCAGCGTAGGGACAGCCCGCACAGATACGCAGTATTTT
J: TRBJ2-3
D: -
V: TRBV9
size: -

CDR3: CASSTGTDTQYF
DNA: TGTGCCAGCAGTACAGGGACAGATACGCAGTATTTT
J: TRBJ2-3
D: -
V: TRBV6-1
size: -